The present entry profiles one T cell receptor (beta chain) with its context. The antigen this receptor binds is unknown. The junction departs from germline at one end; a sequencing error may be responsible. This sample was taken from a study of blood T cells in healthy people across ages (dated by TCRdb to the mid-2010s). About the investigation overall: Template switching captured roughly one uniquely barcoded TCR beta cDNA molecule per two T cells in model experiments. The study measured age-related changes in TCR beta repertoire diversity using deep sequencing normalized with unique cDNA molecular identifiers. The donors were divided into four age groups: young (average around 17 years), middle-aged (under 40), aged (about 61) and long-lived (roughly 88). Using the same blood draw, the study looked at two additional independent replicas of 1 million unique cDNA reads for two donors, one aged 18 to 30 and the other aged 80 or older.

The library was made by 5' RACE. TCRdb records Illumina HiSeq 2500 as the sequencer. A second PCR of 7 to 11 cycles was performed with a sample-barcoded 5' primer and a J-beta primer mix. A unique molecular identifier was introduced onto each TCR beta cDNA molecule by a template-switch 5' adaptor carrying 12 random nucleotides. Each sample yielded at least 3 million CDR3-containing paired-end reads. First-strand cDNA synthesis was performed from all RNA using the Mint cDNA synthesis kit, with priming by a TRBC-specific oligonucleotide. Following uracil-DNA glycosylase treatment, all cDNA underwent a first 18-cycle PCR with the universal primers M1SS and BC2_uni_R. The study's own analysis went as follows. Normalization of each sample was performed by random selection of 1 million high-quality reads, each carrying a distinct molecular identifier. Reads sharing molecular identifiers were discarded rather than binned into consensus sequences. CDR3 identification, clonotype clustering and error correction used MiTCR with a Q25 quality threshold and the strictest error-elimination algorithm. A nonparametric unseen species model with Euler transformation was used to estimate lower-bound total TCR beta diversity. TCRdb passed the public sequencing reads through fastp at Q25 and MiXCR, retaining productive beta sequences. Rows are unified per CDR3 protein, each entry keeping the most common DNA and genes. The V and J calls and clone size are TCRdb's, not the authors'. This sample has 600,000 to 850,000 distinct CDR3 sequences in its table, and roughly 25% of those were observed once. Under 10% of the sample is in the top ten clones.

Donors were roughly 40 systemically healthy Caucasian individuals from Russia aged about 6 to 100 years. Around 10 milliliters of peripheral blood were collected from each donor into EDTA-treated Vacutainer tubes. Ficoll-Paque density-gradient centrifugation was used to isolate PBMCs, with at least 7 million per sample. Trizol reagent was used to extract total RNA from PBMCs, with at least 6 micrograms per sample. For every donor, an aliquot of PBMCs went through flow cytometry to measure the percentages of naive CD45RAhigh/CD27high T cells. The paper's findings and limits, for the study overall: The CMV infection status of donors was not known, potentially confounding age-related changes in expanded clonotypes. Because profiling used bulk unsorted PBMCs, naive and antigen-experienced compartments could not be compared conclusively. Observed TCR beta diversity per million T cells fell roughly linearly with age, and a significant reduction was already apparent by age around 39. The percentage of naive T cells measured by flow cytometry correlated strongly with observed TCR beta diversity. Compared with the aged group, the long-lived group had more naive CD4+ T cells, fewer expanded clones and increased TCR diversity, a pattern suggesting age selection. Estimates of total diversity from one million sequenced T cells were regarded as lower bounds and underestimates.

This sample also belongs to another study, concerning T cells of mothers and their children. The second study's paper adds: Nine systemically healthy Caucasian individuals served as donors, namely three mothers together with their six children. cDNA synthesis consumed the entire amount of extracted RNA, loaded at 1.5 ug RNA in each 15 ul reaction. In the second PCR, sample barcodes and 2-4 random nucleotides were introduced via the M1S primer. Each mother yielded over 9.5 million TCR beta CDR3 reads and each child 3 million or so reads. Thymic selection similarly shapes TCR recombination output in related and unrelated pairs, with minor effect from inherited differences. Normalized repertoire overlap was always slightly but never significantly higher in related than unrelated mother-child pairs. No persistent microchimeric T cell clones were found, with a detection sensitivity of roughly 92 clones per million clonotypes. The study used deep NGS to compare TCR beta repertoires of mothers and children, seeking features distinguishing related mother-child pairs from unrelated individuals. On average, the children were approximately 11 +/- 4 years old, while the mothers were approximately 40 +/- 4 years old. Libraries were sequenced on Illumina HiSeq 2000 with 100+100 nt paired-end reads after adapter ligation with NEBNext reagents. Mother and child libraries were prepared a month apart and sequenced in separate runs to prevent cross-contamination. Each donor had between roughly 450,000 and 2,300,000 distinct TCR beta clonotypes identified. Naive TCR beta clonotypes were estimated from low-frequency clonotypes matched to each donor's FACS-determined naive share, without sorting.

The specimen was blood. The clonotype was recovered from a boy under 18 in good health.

The CDR3 protein: CASSLGPDKEQFF. The sequence in DNA is TGTGCCAGCAGCTTAGGCCCGGACAAGGAGCAGTTCTTC. This receptor chain uses TRBV11-3 and TRBJ2-5; TRBD1 might be the D gene, on 5 matching bases. The J call is doubtful: the DNA matches TRBJ2-1 better. Spanning cysteine to phenylalanine, the CDR3 consists of 13 amino acids. Solely the CDR3 DNA is kept, with 39 bases framed from the first base. CDR1 SGHNT and CDR2 YENEEA are derived from the germline V gene.